What follows are 11 T cell receptor beta chains derived from one specimen sequenced in a study of CD8+CD57+ T cells in acquired aplastic anemia. Genomic DNA, serving as template, underwent TCR beta VDJ and CDR3 profiling. TCRdb re-called the reads with MiXCR, one entry per CDR3 protein. The table lists 150,000 to 200,000 distinct CDR3 sequences, approximately 60% of them singletons. Material: sorted CD4+, CD8+, or CD8+CD57+ T cells (not recorded which) from PBMCs. Source of these receptors: a human donor in good health.

This clonotype has a count of ten or more. V gene TRBV14 combines with J gene TRBJ2-1; 9 bases match TRBD1. This CDR3 has 14 residues. With V trimmed by 7 bases and J by 4 bases, 5 bases remained unmatched. Germline CDR1 SGHDN, CDR2 FVKESK. The CDR3 DNA follows: TGTGCCAGCAACGACAGGGGGTTTTACAATGAGCAGTTCTTC. Amino acid sequence: CASNDRGFYNEQFF.

The V and J genes are TRBV14 and TRBJ1-2, with unresolved D. CDR3 size: 13 residues. Germline assignment: CDR1 SGHDN and CDR2 FVKESK. Trimming removed 1 base at V and 6 bases at J, with 9 bases between. The CDR3 reads CASSQGRSDGYTF. The CDR3 DNA follows: TGTGCCAGCAGCCAAGGGAGGTCCGATGGCTACACCTTC.

J is TRBJ1-1 and V is TRBV6-5; no definite D call. V lost 6 bases and J 0 bases, leaving 20 bases between the germline ends. This CDR3 region has 17 residues. Germline V gene sequence: CDR1 MNHEY, CDR2 SVGAGI. DNA for the CDR3: TGTGCCAGCAGCTTAGCCAAAAGCAGTGACATGAACACTGAAGCTTTCTTT. Translating gives CASSLAKSSDMNTEAFF.

This clonotype was observed a few times. V is TRBV5-4 and J is TRBJ2-7; TRBD1 is a possible D gene (6 bases). Germline lookup yields CDR1 SGHNT and CDR2 YYREEE (reference sequence). This CDR3 has 15 residues. V lost 0 bases and J lost 3, with 13 bases in between. CDR3 bases: TGTGCCAGCAGCTTGGCCCCTGGGGGCAGCTACGAGCAGTACTTC. Protein product: CASSLAPGGSYEQYF.

This clonotype was found many times. Written as DNA, the CDR3 is TGTGCCAGCAGCCTAGGCGGTGGGACGTATTACAATGAGCAGTTCTTC. Translating gives CASSLGGGTYYNEQFF. This chain links TRBV9 with TRBJ2-1; D could derive from TRBD1 or TRBD2 (5 bases each). In germline, CDR1 is SGDLS, CDR2 YYNGEE. This CDR3 contains 16 residues. The V and J ends lost 4 bases and 4 bases respectively, with 18 bases between them. The whole variable domain, remainder taken from reference TRBV9 and TRBJ2-1, is DSGVTQTPKHLITATGQRVTLRCSPRSGDLSVYWYQQSLDQGLQFLIQYYNGEERAKGNILERFSAQQFPDLHSELNLSSLELGDSALYFCASSLGGGTYYNEQFFGPGTRLTVL.

The chain has TRBV7-9 and TRBJ2-7, with D hard to call. The V gene lost 6 bases and the J gene lost 7 bases, with 10 bases spanning the gap. Germline assignment: CDR1 SEHNR and CDR2 FQNEAQ (reference sequence). The CDR3 contains 11 residues. The CDR3 spells CASSRSTEQYF. CDR3 nucleotides: TGTGCCAGCAGTCGCTCTACGGAGCAGTACTTC.

This clonotype was seen ten or more times. The chain joins TRBV2 to TRBJ1-2; D gene ambiguous. Trimming stripped 3 bases from V and 8 bases from J, with 7 bases between. The germline V gene has CDR1 SNHLY and CDR2 FYNNEI. This CDR3 has 11 amino acids. This chain's CDR3 is CASSDNPGYTF. The DNA of the CDR3 is TGTGCCAGCAGTGATAATCCAGGCTACACCTTC.

The chain joins TRBV10-3 to TRBJ2-5; 9 nucleotides agree with TRBD2. The CDR3 spans 14 residues. After removal of 6 bases from V and 4 bases from J, the junction contained 6 bases not matched to a gene. Per the germline V gene, CDR1 is ENHRY and CDR2 is SYGVKD. In nucleotides, the CDR3 is TGTGCCATCAGCCTTAGCGGGAGTACAGAGACCCAGTACTTC. It codes for CAISLSGSTETQYF.

The rearrangement joins TRBV2 to TRBJ2-7; D is perhaps TRBD1 (6 bases). Germline-derived CDR1 and CDR2 are SNHLY and FYNNEI. There are 15 residues in the CDR3. V gave up 6 bases and J gave up 2 bases, with 17 bases separating them. The chain's CDR3 is CASSQAPGHAYEQYF. CDR3 in DNA: TGTGCCAGCAGCCAAGCCCCGGGACATGCCTACGAGCAGTACTTC.

With respect to this clonotype: One end of the junction is discordant with germline, which a read error may explain. The genes are TRBV19 and TRBJ1-2, with 7 bases that match TRBD1. The CDR3 is 15 residues long. Germline V gene lookup returns CDR1 LNHDA and CDR2 SQIVND (reference sequence). Here the CDR3 DNA reads TGTGCCAGTAGTATACGGGACAGATCTAACTATGGCTGCACCTTC. It codes for CASSIRDRSNYGCTF. The full variable domain, with the rest looked up from reference TRBV19 and TRBJ1-2, is DGGITQSPKYLFRKEGQNVTLSCEQNLNHDAMYWYRQDPGQGLRLIYYSQIVNDFQKGDIAEGYSVSREKKESFPLTVTSAQKNPTAFYLCASSIRDRSNYGCTFGSGTRLTVV.

The CDR3 region has the DNA TGTGCCAGCACCTCCGGAGGGATTAGCTCCTACAATGAGCAGTTCTTC. This sequence encodes CASTSGGISSYNEQFF. The V gene is TRBV9, the J gene TRBJ2-1; maybe TRBD2 (6 bases). CDR3 length: 16 amino acids. V dropped 6 bases and J dropped 0 bases, with 16 bases sitting between them. CDR1 and CDR2 (germline): SGDLS, YYNGEE.